This record concerns one TCR beta chain sequence. No antigen is known for it. The source of the sample is a study of T cell responses to AZD1222 COVID-19 vaccine. Generated by immunoSEQ multiplex PCR, the TCRdb table keeps only in-frame clones and is missing some. This sample has fewer than 85,000 clones; roughly 89% occur once, and the top ten carry 9.3%. Study-wide findings and caveats: The CD4 TCRs associated with vaccination extended across spike and predominated at 160-218 and 743-854. Spike-specific TCR breadth and depth grew following two AZD1222 doses. In a largely white British group with more females than males, clonal diversity was possibly underestimated.

With 4 bases removed from V and 0 bases from J, the gap between germline ends came to 10 bases. This CDR3 has 15 residues. In germline, CDR1 is SGHRS, CDR2 YFSETQ. This receptor was obtained from an adult who received the AZD1222 COVID-19 vaccine. The chain combines TRBV5-1 with TRBJ1-4, with D hard to call. Sequenced material: peripheral blood, taken 28 days after the second AZD1222 dose. CDR3 sequence reads: CASSLNTPTNEKLFF. The CDR3 DNA reads as TGCGCCAGCAGCCTGAACACCCCAACTAATGAAAAACTGTTTTTT.